Presented here are 10 T cell receptor beta chains from one specimen sequenced in a study of OX40 agonist ivuxolimab in advanced cancers. Repertoires were generated with immunoSEQ multiplex PCR, while TCRdb's copy carries only in-frame clones and drops some. The sample lists about 75,000 clones, under 95% occurring once. The input for sequencing was CD4+ or CD8+ T cells sorted from blood, taken in a trial of the OX40 agonist ivuxolimab. Every receptor here comes from an adult with an advanced solid tumor such as melanoma, head and neck, liver or kidney cancer.

This chain joins TRBV6-1 and TRBJ2-7; D remains ambiguous. CDR1 MNHNS and CDR2 SASEGT come from the germline V gene. Trimming took off 3 bases at V and 6 bases at J, with 15 bases between the two ends. The CDR3 has 14 amino acids. The CDR3 is CASSDGNLGSEQYF. CDR3 coding DNA: TGTGCCAGCAGTGACGGAAATCTTGGCTCCGAGCAGTACTTC.

This chain uses TRBV9 with TRBJ2-3, with a tentative D call TRBD2 (7 bases). The CDR3 has 18 residues. The germline CDR1 and CDR2 sequences are SGDLS and YYNGEE. The V gene lost 0 bases and the J gene lost 2 bases, with 19 bases spanning the gap. The CDR3 bases are TGTGCCAGCAGCGTAGACCCGCTTGAGGGGGGGCTCACAGATACGCAGTATTTT. Protein sequence: CASSVDPLEGGLTDTQYF.

J is TRBJ1-1 and V is TRBV18; perhaps TRBD1 as D (6 bases). Germline V gene sequence: CDR1 KGHSH, CDR2 LQKENI. V lost 1 base to trimming and J lost 3 bases, with 12 bases between them. The CDR3 has 15 amino acids. DNA of the CDR3: TGTGCCAGCTCACCACGGGCAGGGGAGGACACTGAAGCTTTCTTT. It specifies CASSPRAGEDTEAFF.

This chain connects TRBV18 to TRBJ1-1; no clear D gene. This CDR3 region has 14 residues. The ends were cut back, 5 bases at V and 2 bases at J, with 12 bases in the middle. The germline CDR1 and CDR2 sequences are KGHSH and LQKENI. In nucleotides, the CDR3 is TGTGCCAGCTCAATAGGCCCGGCTAACACTGAAGCTTTCTTT. This sequence encodes CASSIGPANTEAFF. Variable domain in full (rest from reference TRBV18 and TRBJ1-1): NAGVMQNPRHLVRRRGQEARLRCSPMKGHSHVYWYRQLPEEGLKFMVYLQKENIIDESGMPKERFSAEFPKEGPSILRIQQVVRGDSAAYFCASSIGPANTEAFFGQGTRLTVV.

With respect to this clone: One junction end does not reproduce the germline sequence, and a read error may be involved. V and J are TRBV18 and TRBJ1-2; 7 positions match TRBD1. The CDR3 sequence is 14 residues long. Germline V gene sequence: CDR1 KGHSH, CDR2 LQKENI. In DNA form, the CDR3 reads TGTGCCAGCTCACCGACAGGGATATACTATGGCTGCACCTTC. Residues: CASSPTGIYYGCTF.

This clone was detected once. This chain joins TRBV4-3 and TRBJ1-3; unclear D gene. Trimming stripped 1 base from V and 3 bases from J, with 10 bases between. CDR1 LGHNA and CDR2 YSLEER come from the germline V gene. The CDR3 spans 15 residues. The DNA for the CDR3 is TGCGCCAGCAGCCAAGCGGAAGGATATGGAAACACCATATATTTT. Protein: CASSQAEGYGNTIYF.

The chain carries TRBV7-2 and TRBJ2-3; 7 bases are shared with TRBD1. CDR1 and CDR2 (germline): SGHTA, FQGNSA. Losses at the gene ends were 3 bases for V and 1 base for J; bases not matched to a gene: 1. This CDR3 contains 14 residues. The CDR3 region is CASSFDRGTDTQYF. The CDR3 DNA reads as TGTGCCAGCAGCTTCGACAGGGGCACAGATACGCAGTATTTT.

The chain joins TRBV29-1 to TRBJ2-7; 7 nucleotides match TRBD2. The length of the CDR3 is 15 residues. Germline-derived CDR1 and CDR2 are SQVTM and ANQGSEA. J lost 3 bases, V lost 0 bases, and 8 bases had no gene match. The CDR3 bases are TGCAGCGTTGAAGATCAGGGAGGGGTAGGCTACGAGCAGTACTTC. Translating it yields CSVEDQGGVGYEQYF.

The chain has TRBV2 and TRBJ1-1; TRBD1 is a possible D gene (6 bases). Germline lookup yields CDR1 SNHLY and CDR2 FYNNEI. This CDR3 is built from 16 residues. V dropped 2 bases and J dropped 0 bases, with 13 bases sitting between them. CDR3 sequence reads: CASSEQGNSLNTEAFF. CDR3 DNA sequence: TGTGCCAGCAGTGAACAGGGGAACTCTTTGAACACTGAAGCTTTCTTT. Full variable domain (rest looked up from reference TRBV2 and TRBJ1-1): EPEVTQTPSHQVTQMGQEVILRCVPISNHLYFYWYRQILGQKVEFLVSFYNNEISEKSEIFDDQFSVERPDGSNFTLKIRSTKLEDSAMYFCASSEQGNSLNTEAFFGQGTRLTVV.

The sample holds one count of this clone. This chain connects TRBV27 to TRBJ2-7, with D perhaps matching TRBD2 (5 bases). The CDR3 length is 14 residues. With 5 bases removed from V and 3 bases from J, the gap between germline ends came to 14 bases. CDR1 is MNHEY and CDR2 is SMNVEV in the germline V gene (reference sequence). CDR3 sequence reads: CASSPTPRVYEQYF. The DNA for the CDR3 is TGTGCCAGCAGTCCCACCCCGCGGGTCTACGAGCAGTACTTC.